The rows below give T cell receptor beta chains drawn from one sample of a study of blood T cell repertoires in COVID-19. TCRdb's table, derived via immunoSEQ multiplex PCR, lists solely in-frame clones and lacks some. Altogether fewer than 350,000 clones are present, about 89% being singletons, with the ten largest covering around 4.8%. Sequenced: PBMCs or T cells enriched from blood (not recorded which). The receptors derive from a man in his sixties who had recovered from COVID-19. The CDR3 runs from the conserved cysteine through the conserved F or W.

CDR3 protein	J gene	V gene	CDR3 length
CSASGQGYEQYF	TRBJ2-7	TRBV20-1	12
CASGTSGANVLTF	TRBJ2-6	TRBV5-6	13
CASTRDRGINSPLHF	TRBJ1-6	TRBV6-5	15
CASSYHSGSNQPQHF	TRBJ1-5	TRBV6-2/TRBV6-3	15
CASSLGGWNSPLHF	TRBJ1-6	TRBV7-6	14
CASSLSKQGGAPLHF	TRBJ1-6	TRBV27	15
CASSYSSGANVLTF	TRBJ2-6	TRBV19	14
CASRWSRVTNQPQHF	TRBJ1-5	TRBV19	15
CASSQTGGNTEAFF	TRBJ1-1	TRBV9	14
CASSLGGRGQETQYF	TRBJ2-5	TRBV11-2	15
CASSIPTATNEKLFF	TRBJ1-4	TRBV19	15
CASGVRGRMGLAGGISYNEQFF	TRBJ2-1	TRBV2	22
CASSFGGTGNTEAFF	TRBJ1-1	TRBV5-1	15
CASSYGREHSSPLHF	TRBJ1-6	TRBV6-5	15
CASSQAPTSGRAGETQYF	TRBJ2-5	TRBV4-1	18
CASSLILDSVF	TRBJ2-2	TRBV5-8	11
CAISVAGVTDTQYF	TRBJ2-3	TRBV10-3	14
CASSITSGSINEQYF	TRBJ2-7	TRBV7-9	15
CASRPLRLGQGLGETQYF	TRBJ2-5	TRBV2	18
CASSQDEGKLFF	TRBJ1-4	TRBV6-2/TRBV6-3	12
CASSLQPGQGYGYTF	TRBJ1-2	TRBV7-3	15
CASSPLSGNQPQHF	TRBJ1-5	TRBV19	14
CASSYRGRGYEQYF	TRBJ2-7	TRBV6-2/TRBV6-3	14
CASSEELANEQFF	TRBJ2-1	TRBV2	13
CASSRGGSSYNEQFF	TRBJ2-1	TRBV7-9	15
CASSEGQIYEQYF	TRBJ2-7	TRBV6-1	13
CATGTGYQPQHF	TRBJ1-5	TRBV24-1	12
CASSLVRDSYEQYF	TRBJ2-7	TRBV11-1	14
CASRFMDTQYF	TRBJ2-3	TRBV27	11
CASSFGGDNTEAFF	TRBJ1-1	TRBV3-1/TRBV3-2	14
CASSLQSGTNNEQFF	TRBJ2-1	TRBV7-3	15
CASSPGGLAGGGTGELFF	TRBJ2-2	TRBV5-1	18
CASRNPADGGPEKLFF	TRBJ1-4	TRBV5-4	16
CASSLRIVTALYANEKLFF	TRBJ1-4	TRBV7-2	19
CASSSKRGQDTQYF	TRBJ2-3	TRBV7-9	14
CASSTGATNEKLFF	TRBJ1-4	TRBV5-1	14
CASSKVETSGAGEQFF	TRBJ2-1	TRBV21-1	16
CASSLEGHTGGRRNTIYF	TRBJ1-3	TRBV7-2	18
CASSPTSGGATTIEQFF	TRBJ2-1	TRBV19	17
CASSLAGTSAGELFF	TRBJ2-2	TRBV5-1	15
CASNRGQNNQPQHF	TRBJ1-5	TRBV19	14
CASSPQFSGNTIYF	TRBJ1-3	TRBV2	14
CASSLRASFYNEQFF	TRBJ2-1	TRBV7-2	15
CASSLTGGNSGELFF	TRBJ2-2	TRBV11-3	15
CASSRQGTNTGELFF	TRBJ2-2	TRBV11-2	15
CASSTTGATSYEQYF	TRBJ2-7	TRBV6-6	15